The sequence of this T cell receptor beta chain was determined in a study of monozygotic twins with inflammatory bowel disease. Reanalyzing the 5' RACE reads, TCRdb keeps one entry per CDR3 protein, without DNA. The sample is made up of 110,000 to 150,000 distinct CDR3 sequences, and the top ten hold 0.95% to 1.5% of it. The CDR3 consists of 18 residues. Per germline, CDR1 MNHNS and CDR2 SASEGT. This receptor was obtained from a human donor with ulcerative colitis or Crohn's disease, or a healthy co-twin of an affected twin (not recorded which). The chain links TRBV6-1 to TRBJ1-2; TCRdb names TRBD1, which stays unverified in the absence of DNA. The sequenced sample consisted of blood. The CDR3 spells CASRSHAGTGPVFYGYTF.